The clone carrying this T cell receptor beta chain was found many times. The junction does not match germline at one end; this may be a read error. This record belongs to a study of tumor-infiltrating lymphocytes in primary liver carcinoma. The CDR3 totals 14 residues. Germline CDR1 SQVTM, CDR2 ANQGSEA. Constant-region priming of around 500 ng total RNA yielded TCR beta cDNA. Employing slightly modified ARM-PCR, three nested multiplex PCR rounds were run, and these gave rise to the TCR beta libraries. Running around 9 cycles apiece, the first two PCR rounds relied on TRBV1-TRBV30 forward primers together with a C-beta reverse primer. TCRdb called the multiplex PCR reads again in MiXCR, with one record for every CDR3 protein. The sample holds tens of thousands of distinct CDR3 sequences, less than 75% seen once. Scientists recovered RNA and DNA together from roughly 18-30 mg of unsorted bulk tissue.

The chain uses TRBV29-1 and TRBJ1-2, with 8 bases aligning to TRBD1. Sequencing was carried out using liver tumor tissue from sampling region 5. Subset in this sample: tumor region T5, tumor centre. The sequence came from a man aged 40-49 years with primary liver carcinoma and hepatitis B virus infection. The CDR3 region is CGVGTGYRNYGYTF. The CDR3 DNA reads TGCGGCGTAGGGACAGGTTATCGGAACTATGGCTACACCTTC. The complete variable domain, with remaining parts taken from reference TRBV29-1 and TRBJ1-2, reads SAVISQKPSRDICQRGTSLTIQCQVDSQVTMMFWYRQQPGQSLTLIATANQGSEATYESGFVIDKFPISRPNLTFSTLTVSNMSPEDSSIYLCGVGTGYRNYGYTFGSGTRLTVV.